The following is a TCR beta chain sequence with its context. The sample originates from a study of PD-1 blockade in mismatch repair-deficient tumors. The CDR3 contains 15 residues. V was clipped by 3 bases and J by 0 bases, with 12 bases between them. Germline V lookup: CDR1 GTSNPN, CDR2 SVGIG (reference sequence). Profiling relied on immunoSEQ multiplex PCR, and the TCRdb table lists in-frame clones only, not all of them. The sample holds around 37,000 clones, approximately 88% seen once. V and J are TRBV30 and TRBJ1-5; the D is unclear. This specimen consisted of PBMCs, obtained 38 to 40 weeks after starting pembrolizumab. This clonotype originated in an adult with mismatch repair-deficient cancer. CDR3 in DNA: TGTGCCTGGAGCAAACAGCCTAATAGCAATCAGCCCCAGCATTTT. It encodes CAWSKQPNSNQPQHF.